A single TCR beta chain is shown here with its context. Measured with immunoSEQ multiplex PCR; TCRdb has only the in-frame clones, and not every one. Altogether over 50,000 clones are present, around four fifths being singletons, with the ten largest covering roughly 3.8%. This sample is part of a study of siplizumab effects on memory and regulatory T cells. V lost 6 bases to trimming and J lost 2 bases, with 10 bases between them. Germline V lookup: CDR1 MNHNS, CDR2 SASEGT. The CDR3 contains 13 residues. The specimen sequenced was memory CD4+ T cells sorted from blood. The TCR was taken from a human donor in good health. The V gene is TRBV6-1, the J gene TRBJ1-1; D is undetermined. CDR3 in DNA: TGTGCCAGCAGCTCGCGGGTCAACACTGAAGCTTTCTTT. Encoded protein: CASSSRVNTEAFF.